Following are 18 T cell receptor beta chains from one sample sequenced in a study of Ad26.COV2.S vaccination and SARS-CoV-2 variants. Sequenced by immunoSEQ multiplex PCR; TCRdb stores in-frame clones only, minus some. The sample gives roughly 500,000 clones, roughly 87% of which show up once; around 13% is in the top ten. As for treatment: 15 to 20 received Ad26.COV2.S at low or high dose, single or two shots; several received placebo; per-sample allocation not given. The samples date from day 63 after the first vaccine or placebo injection. Sequencing used peripheral blood, obtained in a trial of Ad26.COV2.S vaccine versus placebo. The receptors were gathered from a person aged 18-60 years who received the Ad26.COV2.S COVID-19 vaccine or a placebo.

The gene calls are TRBV10-1 and TRBJ2-7; D may correspond to TRBD1 or TRBD2 (6 bases each). This CDR3 is 20 amino acids long. Germline CDR1 and CDR2: WNHNN and SYGVQD (reference sequence). V dropped 7 bases and J dropped 2 bases, with 33 bases sitting between them. The CDR3 region has the DNA TGCGCCAGCAATCCTGGCGGAAGTTGGAACGGGGGCCCAGGGACCTACGAGCAGTACTTC. As protein: CASNPGGSWNGGPGTYEQYF.

The sample holds one count of this clone. This chain uses TRBV11-2 with TRBJ2-7, with 8 positions matching TRBD2. The CDR3 consists of 17 residues. The V segment lost 5 bases and the J segment 6 bases; nucleotides outside the gene matches: 18. CDR1 is SGHAT and CDR2 is FQNNGV in the germline V gene. CDR3 DNA sequence: TGTGCCAGCAGCGGTACGTTCGGGAGGGCCTTCGTCGGCGAGCAGTACTTC. Residues: CASSGTFGRAFVGEQYF.

The CDR3 bases are TGTGCCAGCAGCGTAGACTCGGGAGGCACAGATACGCAGTATTTT. Its protein is CASSVDSGGTDTQYF. V usage is TRBV9 and J usage is TRBJ2-3; D may be TRBD2 (6 bases). This CDR3 has 15 residues. Germline V gene lookup returns CDR1 SGDLS and CDR2 YYNGEE. Deletions cut 0 bases from V and 1 base from J, with 9 bases between.

The chain employs TRBV19 and TRBJ1-1; D remains unclear. In germline, CDR1 is LNHDA, CDR2 SQIVND (reference sequence). This CDR3 has 16 amino acids. Trimming pared 4 bases from V and 1 base from J, leaving 16 bases between. CDR3 sequence (DNA): TGTGCCAGTAGTAAAGGTGGAGGTGGCGGGAACACTGAAGCTTTCTTT. Encoded protein: CASSKGGGGGNTEAFF.

The chain carries TRBV11-1 and TRBJ2-5; the match to TRBD1 covers 10 bases. The CDR3 contains 15 residues. Germline CDR1 and CDR2: SGHAT and FQDESV (reference sequence). Trimming cost V 5 bases and J 5 bases; bases outside gene matches: 8. The CDR3 region is CASSISDRGRETQYF. CDR3 bases: TGTGCCAGCAGCATCTCAGACAGGGGGCGGGAGACCCAGTACTTC.

The chain joins TRBV5-1 to TRBJ1-6; D remains unclear. The V end lost 0 bases, the J end lost 7 bases, and 14 bases lay between the germline ends. CDR3 length: 16 amino acids. Germline V gene data show CDR1 as SGHRS and CDR2 as YFSETQ. The CDR3 region is CASSLGSDVGNSPLHF. DNA for the CDR3: TGCGCCAGCAGCTTGGGATCGGACGTGGGAAATTCACCCCTCCACTTT.

CDR3 residues: CASSLGLRAGATDTQYF. As DNA, the CDR3 is TGTGCCAGCAGCTTGGGTCTTAGGGCAGGGGCCACAGATACGCAGTATTTT. The V and J genes are TRBV5-4 and TRBJ2-3; tentative D call: TRBD1 (6 bases). CDR3 size: 17 residues. Germline V gene data show CDR1 as SGHNT and CDR2 as YYREEE (reference sequence). Trimming took off 0 bases at V and 2 bases at J, with 16 bases between the two ends.

This chain uses TRBV28 with TRBJ2-1, with a tentative D call TRBD1 (5 bases). Germline V gene data show CDR1 as MDHEN and CDR2 as SYDVKM. This CDR3 has 16 amino acids. Trimming removed 1 base at V and 6 bases at J, with 16 bases between. CDR3 sequence: CASSLLGPSLTNEQFF. CDR3 DNA: TGTGCCAGCAGTTTATTGGGGCCTTCTCTTACCAATGAGCAGTTCTTC.

The chain links TRBV4-3 to TRBJ2-6; D uncertain. The V and J ends lost 2 bases and 2 bases respectively, with 10 bases between them. Germline-derived CDR1 and CDR2 are LGHNA and YSLEER. This CDR3 comprises 16 residues. This CDR3 is CASSQTSATGANVLTF. As DNA, the CDR3 is TGCGCCAGCAGCCAAACATCCGCCACTGGGGCCAACGTCCTGACTTTC.

The chain combines TRBV29-1 with TRBJ1-1; D ambiguous. Trimming removed 4 bases from V and 7 bases from J, with 10 bases in between. The CDR3 consists of 11 residues. Germline lookup yields CDR1 SQVTM and CDR2 ANQGSEA. CDR3 sequence reads: CSVVPTGEAFF. DNA for the CDR3: TGCAGCGTTGTTCCTACGGGTGAAGCTTTCTTT.

This chain uses TRBV27 with TRBJ2-3, with 10 bases fitting TRBD2. The CDR3 is 19 residues long. The germline V gene has CDR1 MNHEY and CDR2 SMNVEV (reference sequence). V lost 1 base and J lost 0; bases outside the gene matches: 10. The CDR3 DNA follows: TGTGCCAGCAGTTTATGGTTTGATCGGACTAGCGGCAGCACAGATACGCAGTATTTT. This sequence encodes CASSLWFDRTSGSTDTQYF.

The chain uses TRBV5-4 and TRBJ2-1; weak D call: TRBD2 (6 bases). V was shortened by 4 bases and J by 3 bases, with 14 bases between the two germline ends. From germline, CDR1 is SGHNT and CDR2 YYREEE (reference sequence). The CDR3 runs to 15 residues. The CDR3 reads CASSPRSGDYNEQFF. As DNA, the CDR3 is TGTGCCAGCAGCCCCCGATCGGGGGACTACAATGAGCAGTTCTTC.

This rearrangement joins TRBV5-4 to TRBJ2-3, with TRBD2 matching 7 bases. CDR3 length: 14 residues. Per germline, CDR1 SGHNT and CDR2 YYREEE (reference sequence). Trimming removed 9 bases from V and 5 bases from J; junction bases left unmatched: 12. CDR3 amino acids: CATRREAWEDTQYF. In DNA, the CDR3 is TGTGCCACCCGCCGGGAGGCGTGGGAAGATACGCAGTATTTT.

The J gene is TRBJ2-3, the V gene TRBV19, with D hard to call. Per germline, CDR1 LNHDA and CDR2 SQIVND (reference sequence). Trimming removed 7 bases from V and 4 bases from J, with 12 bases in between. The CDR3 length is 13 residues. The CDR3 DNA follows: TGTGCCAGTAAAGGTAATGAAGCAGATACGCAGTATTTT. It yields the protein CASKGNEADTQYF. The full variable domain, with the rest looked up from reference TRBV19 and TRBJ2-3, is DGGITQSPKYLFRKEGQNVTLSCEQNLNHDAMYWYRQDPGQGLRLIYYSQIVNDFQKGDIAEGYSVSREKKESFPLTVTSAQKNPTAFYLCASKGNEADTQYFGPGTRLTVL.

The gene calls are TRBV28 and TRBJ2-7, with D uncertain. V lost 5 bases, J lost 1 base, and 9 bases lay in between. CDR3 length: 13 amino acids. CDR1 and CDR2 (germline): MDHEN, SYDVKM. The CDR3 region is CASSQLLSYEQYF. The CDR3, as DNA: TGTGCCAGCAGTCAACTTCTATCCTACGAGCAGTACTTC.

CDR3 loop: CSVEDEGGWGTGELFF. CDR3 nucleotides: TGCAGCGTTGAAGATGAGGGAGGATGGGGAACCGGGGAGCTGTTTTTT. The rearrangement uses TRBV29-1 and TRBJ2-2; perhaps TRBD2 as D (6 bases). This CDR3 region has 16 residues. Trimming took off 0 bases at V and 5 bases at J, with 16 bases between the two ends. Per the germline V gene, CDR1 is SQVTM and CDR2 is ANQGSEA.

The chain is built from TRBV27 and TRBJ2-7, with TRBD1 matching 7 bases. The CDR3 has 15 amino acids. With V trimmed by 6 bases and J by 3 bases, 11 bases remained unmatched. The V gene's germline CDR1 is MNHEY and CDR2 SMNVEV (reference sequence). Here the CDR3 DNA reads TGTGCCAGCAGCCCCGTTGGACAGGTCCTCTACGAGCAGTACTTC. Translation gives CASSPVGQVLYEQYF.

The CDR3 region has the DNA TGTGCCAGTAGGCAACAGGGGTACAATGAGCAGTTCTTC. It codes for CASRQQGYNEQFF. The rearrangement joins TRBV19 to TRBJ2-1, with 7 bases that match TRBD1. After removal of 6 bases from V and 4 bases from J, the junction contained 3 bases not matched to a gene. The CDR3 is 13 residues long. Germline V gene lookup returns CDR1 LNHDA and CDR2 SQIVND (reference sequence). Combining the CDR3 with reference TRBV19 and TRBJ2-1 gives the whole variable domain DGGITQSPKYLFRKEGQNVTLSCEQNLNHDAMYWYRQDPGQGLRLIYYSQIVNDFQKGDIAEGYSVSREKKESFPLTVTSAQKNPTAFYLCASRQQGYNEQFFGPGTRLTVL.